The next 9 T cell receptor beta chains were all read from a single sample in a study of cytomegalovirus exposure and HLA in healthy donors. Researchers ran the PCR with 60 Vbeta and 13 Jbeta primers. The data were produced by immunoSEQ multiplex PCR, yet TCRdb's version contains in-frame clones alone and is incomplete. The repertoire consists of some 45,000 clones, with around 72% occurring once and the leading ten covering around 3.5%. The sample consisted of PBMCs. The source is a woman between 25 and 40 years old in good health and CMV-seronegative.

Concerning this clone: The junction and the germline gene differ at one end; a read error may be behind it. The genes are TRBV9 and TRBJ2-7, with a tentative D call TRBD1 (5 bases). Germline CDR1 and CDR2: SGDLS and YYNGEE. The CDR3 spans 13 residues. The CDR3 loop reads CASSVEGSSEQYF. DNA of the CDR3: TGTGCCAGCAGCGTAGAGGGGTCCTCCGAGCAGTACTTC.

This clone has ten or more counts. The rearrangement links TRBV6-1 to TRBJ1-3; unclear D gene. Germline V gene data show CDR1 as MNHNS and CDR2 as SASEGT. The CDR3 runs to 13 residues. V was clipped by 2 bases and J by 7 bases, with 9 bases between them. The CDR3 DNA reads TGTGCCAGCAGTGAAAGTGCGGTGAACACCATATATTTT. It yields the protein CASSESAVNTIYF.

The chain recombines TRBV9 with TRBJ1-3; D is unclear. The CDR3 extends over 13 amino acids. Trimming left V 3 bases short and J 8 bases short, with 12 bases between. Germline V lookup: CDR1 SGDLS, CDR2 YYNGEE. The CDR3 loop reads CASSAQVFDTIYF. CDR3 coding DNA: TGTGCCAGCAGCGCCCAGGTTTTTGACACCATATATTTT.

The gene calls are TRBV7-9 and TRBJ2-5, with a tentative D call TRBD2 (6 bases). Germline-derived CDR1 and CDR2 are SEHNR and FQNEAQ (reference sequence). Trimming removed 0 bases from V and 5 bases from J, with 13 bases in between. This CDR3 region has 15 residues. The CDR3 loop is CASSLARDSRETQYF. CDR3 sequence (DNA): TGTGCCAGCAGCTTAGCAAGGGACTCTCGGGAGACCCAGTACTTC. Looking up the rest from reference TRBV7-9 and TRBJ2-5 gives the full variable domain: DTGVSQNPRHKITKRGQNVTFRCDPISEHNRLYWYRQTLGQGPEFLTYFQNEAQLEKSRLLSDRFSAERPKGSFSTLEIQRTEQGDSAMYLCASSLARDSRETQYFGPGTRLLVL.

V is TRBV7-9 and J is TRBJ2-5; 8 bases map to TRBD2. CDR1 is SEHNR, CDR2 FQNEAQ, per germline (reference sequence). V lost 3 bases and J lost 0; bases outside the gene matches: 3. The CDR3 has 15 amino acids. The CDR3 nucleotides are TGTGCCAGCAGCTTCACGGGGGGGTACCAAGAGACCCAGTACTTC. Translating it yields CASSFTGGYQETQYF.

The rearrangement links TRBV15 to TRBJ1-5, with 9 bases fitting TRBD1. The CDR3 spans 15 residues. Germline V lookup: CDR1 LNHNV, CDR2 YYDKDF (reference sequence). Losses at the gene ends were 4 bases for V and 6 bases for J; bases not matched to a gene: 7. CDR3 nucleotide sequence: TGTGCCACCAGCAAAGACAGGGGGTCCGGTCAGCCCCAGCATTTT. Translating it yields CATSKDRGSGQPQHF.

This chain links TRBV10-1 with TRBJ2-2; D remains ambiguous. CDR3 length: 14 residues. Per the germline V gene, CDR1 is WNHNN and CDR2 is SYGVQD (reference sequence). V was pared by 2 bases and J by 3 bases, with 7 bases between. The CDR3 sequence: CASSERVDTGELFF. Written as DNA, the CDR3 is TGCGCCAGCAGTGAGCGGGTGGACACCGGGGAGCTGTTTTTT.

The chain carries TRBV18 and TRBJ2-7, with D maybe TRBD1 (7 bases). V lost 3 bases and J 6 bases, leaving 15 bases between the germline ends. The CDR3 covers 14 residues. Germline lookup yields CDR1 KGHSH and CDR2 LQKENI. The CDR3 is CASSPDRDWGEQYF. DNA of the CDR3: TGTGCCAGCTCACCCGACAGGGACTGGGGCGAGCAGTACTTC. Drawing the rest from reference TRBV18 and TRBJ2-7, the complete variable domain is NAGVMQNPRHLVRRRGQEARLRCSPMKGHSHVYWYRQLPEEGLKFMVYLQKENIIDESGMPKERFSAEFPKEGPSILRIQQVVRGDSAAYFCASSPDRDWGEQYFGPGTRLTVT.

The V call is TRBV6-5, the J call TRBJ2-5; 11 nucleotides agree with TRBD2. Per the germline V gene, CDR1 is MNHEY and CDR2 is SVGAGI. This CDR3 is 14 amino acids long. V gave up 5 bases and J gave up 4 bases; unmatched junction bases: 3. CDR3 residues: CASSPGLAGETQYF. The CDR3 DNA reads as TGTGCCAGCAGTCCAGGACTAGCGGGAGAGACCCAGTACTTC.